These 7 T cell receptor beta chains originate from one sample sequenced in a study of breast tumors, draining lymph nodes, adjacent tissues. The lymph nodes were axillary draining lymph nodes from breast cancer patients. TCRdb analysed the multiplex PCR reads with MiXCR anew, one entry per CDR3 protein. Among approximately 120,000 distinct CDR3 sequences listed, 21% were seen once. Sequences were obtained from axillary lymph node tissue. The origin of the receptors is a female donor with breast cancer. Some clones in this sample may be carry-over from other donors' samples.

There are a few counts of this clonotype. The chain joins TRBV20-1 to TRBJ1-4, with D unresolved. The V end was cut by 1 base, the J end by 7 bases, with 13 bases between. Germline assignment: CDR1 DFQATT and CDR2 SNEGSKA (reference sequence). The CDR3 runs to 14 residues. The CDR3, as DNA: TGCAGTGCTAGAGTGGGTACAGAACCTGAAAAACTGTTTTTT. Protein product: CSARVGTEPEKLFF.

The sample holds many counts of this clonotype. The genes are TRBV19 and TRBJ1-6; D might be TRBD1 (5 bases). CDR3 length: 17 amino acids. Germline values: CDR1 LNHDA, CDR2 SQIVND (reference sequence). Trimming stripped 5 bases from V and 0 bases from J, with 14 bases between. The CDR3 bases are TGTGCCAGTAGTCAGGACACAGGCGGCTCCTATAATTCACCCCTCCACTTT. Translating gives CASSQDTGGSYNSPLHF.

This clonotype has ten or more counts. The rearrangement uses TRBV14 and TRBJ2-6, with D maybe TRBD1 (6 bases). V was cut by 3 bases and J by 7 bases, with 10 bases left in between. Germline V gives CDR1 SGHDN, CDR2 FVKESK. This CDR3 contains 14 residues. In nucleotides, the CDR3 is TGTGCCAGCAGCCATATCAGGGGTGCCAACGTCCTGACTTTC. It translates to CASSHIRGANVLTF.

The chain has TRBV7-2 and TRBJ2-4; D is unclear. Trimming took off 1 base at V and 0 bases at J, with 13 bases between the two ends. Germline assignment: CDR1 SGHTA and CDR2 FQGNSA. The CDR3 runs 17 residues. Written as DNA, the CDR3 is TGTGCCAGCAGCTTAGTTAGCTCGCTCCTAGCCAAAAACATTCAGTACTTC. It encodes CASSLVSSLLAKNIQYF.

This clonotype was recorded at least ten times. This chain uses TRBV20-1 with TRBJ1-3; D is perhaps TRBD1 (5 bases). CDR1 is DFQATT, CDR2 SNEGSKA, per germline (reference sequence). CDR3 length: 15 amino acids. With 4 bases removed from V and 0 bases from J, the gap between germline ends came to 13 bases. The CDR3 DNA is TGCAGTGCTAATCCGGGGGTGCCCTCTGGAAACACCATATATTTT. It is translated as CSANPGVPSGNTIYF.

This clonotype was detected ten times or more. The genes are TRBV5-5 and TRBJ1-6; D may be TRBD1 (6 bases). Germline values: CDR1 SGHKS, CDR2 YYEKEE (reference sequence). The CDR3 covers 15 residues. Trimming pared 0 bases from V and 5 bases from J, leaving 9 bases between. The CDR3 protein is CASSLAQGHNSPLHF. The CDR3 DNA sequence: TGTGCCAGCAGCTTGGCACAGGGTCATAATTCACCCCTCCACTTT. The full variable domain, in which reference TRBV5-5 and TRBJ1-6 provide the parts outside the CDR3, is DAGVTQSPTHLIKTRGQQVTLRCSPISGHKSVSWYQQVLGQGPQFIFQYYEKEERGRGNFPDRFSARQFPNYSSELNVNALLLGDSALYLCASSLAQGHNSPLHFGNGTRLTVT.

To note about this clonotype: This sequence may be a read error, since a much larger clone differs from it by one base. Likely a read error: the CDR3 ends without its conserved phenylalanine or tryptophan. The V gene is TRBV7-2, the J gene TRBJ1-5; the D is unclear. The CDR3 sequence is 17 residues long. V was trimmed by 3 bases and J by 0 bases, leaving 15 bases between them. Germline-derived CDR1 and CDR2 are SGHTA and FQGNSA. The CDR3 DNA reads TGTGCCAGCAGCTTCCAGCTTGGACTCTATAGCAATCAGCCCCAGCATCTT. Its protein product is CASSFQLGLYSNQPQHL.